These T cell receptor beta chains were read from a single sample in a study of T-cell reconstitution after alpha-beta-depleted transplantation in children. TCRdb fed the PCR reads into MiXCR, producing one record per CDR3 protein. The repertoire holds approximately 200,000 distinct CDR3 sequences, with approximately 15% as singletons. Sequencing was performed on PBMCs from the stem cell graft donor, taken from the stem cell graft. The source of these receptors is a human donor who donated a stem cell graft to a child with acute lymphoblastic leukemia. The CDR3 runs from the conserved cysteine through the conserved F or W. D genes are given only for firm matches. Size values are once, few and many counts, or a class for expanded clones, and some rows have none.

j_gene	abundance	d_gene	v_gene	CDR3aa	CDR3nt
TRBJ2-5	once	NA	TRBV11-2	CASSLGQAEETQYF	TGTGCCAGCAGCTTAGGACAGGCAGAGGAGACCCAGTACTTC
TRBJ1-3	many	TRBD1	TRBV11-3	CASSSGSGTGGEFLTGNTIYF	TGTGCCAGCAGCTCCGGCTCCGGGACAGGGGGCGAGTTTTTAACTGGAAACACCATATATTTT
TRBJ2-1	NA	NA	TRBV28	CASSQTADAYNEQFF	TGTGCCAGCAGTCAAACCGCGGACGCGTACAATGAGCAGTTCTTC
TRBJ2-1	NA	TRBD2	TRBV2	CASNLLAGGLAEQFF	TGTGCCAGCAACCTACTAGCGGGAGGACTCGCTGAGCAGTTCTTC
TRBJ1-1	many	NA	TRBV12-3/TRBV12-4	CASASTEAFF	TGTGCCAGCGCTAGCACTGAAGCTTTCTTT
TRBJ2-7	NA	NA	TRBV20-1	CSAGTWGGFSYEQYF	TGCAGTGCTGGGACCTGGGGAGGATTCTCCTACGAGCAGTACTTC
TRBJ2-4	NA	TRBD1	TRBV12-3/TRBV12-4	CASSLITGGDLDIQYF	TGTGCCAGCAGTCTCATTACAGGGGGCGATTTGGACATTCAGTACTTC
TRBJ2-5	few	TRBD1	TRBV6-5	CASSSRGQGGETQYF	TGTGCCAGCAGTTCTAGGGGACAGGGTGGTGAGACCCAGTACTTC
TRBJ1-3	many	NA	TRBV5-1	CASSLPSSGNTIYF	TGCGCCAGCAGCTTGCCGAGCTCTGGAAACACCATATATTTT
TRBJ2-7	few	NA	TRBV7-8	CASSPRWREQYF	TGTGCCAGCAGCCCTAGGTGGCGCGAGCAGTACTTC
TRBJ1-1	many	TRBD1	TRBV5-1	CASRQGFGTEAFF	TGCGCCAGCCGACAGGGTTTCGGCACTGAAGCTTTCTTT